This TCR beta chain was identified in a study of blood T cell repertoires in COVID-19. Study-wide background: Some COVID-19 samples were acute and others convalescent; all came from the United States, Italy and Spain.

Per the original data handling: Estimates of nucleated cell counts were drawn from the amplification of reference gene primers. The assay was immunoSEQ multiplex PCR, and TCRdb's table has in-frame clones only and misses some. The V and J calls and clone size come from that table; D and trimming were worked out from the DNA. The data hold more than 300,000 clones, with around nine tenths observed a single time. V was pared by 5 bases and J by 0 bases, with 11 bases between. Germline lookup yields CDR1 SGHNT and CDR2 YENEEA. The CDR3 sequence is 15 residues long. What was sequenced was peripheral blood. The receptor comes from a woman aged 18-30 years who had recovered from COVID-19. The rearrangement uses TRBV11-3 and TRBJ1-5; maybe TRBD1 (5 bases). The CDR3 DNA follows: TGTGCCAGCAGCGCCGCGGGGGATAGCAATCAGCCCCAGCATTTT. Protein sequence: CASSAAGDSNQPQHF.